This T cell receptor (beta chain) was identified during a study of low-dose radiotherapy and immunotherapy resistance in tumors. Study as a whole: One day before radiation and immunotherapy, intravenous cyclophosphamide 200 mg/m2 was administered, with this repeated every two weeks.

Primers used for first-strand cDNA, a TRAV- and TRBV-specific set, covered both alpha and beta chains. TCRs were put through roughly 19 PCR cycles of amplification with Phusion. A constant-region primer and the V-primer adapter served as the primer pair. From the reads, TCRdb called clonotypes with MiXCR, one entry per CDR3 protein. The table shows about 14,000 distinct CDR3 sequences, with approximately 50% occurring only once. The CDR3 has 15 residues. The germline V and J ends were trimmed by 8 bases and 3 bases, with 20 bases remaining between them. The germline CDR1 and CDR2 sequences are MDHEN and SYDVKM.

The sequence came from a human donor with advanced metastatic prostate, ovarian, gallbladder or colorectal cancer (not recorded which). This table probably holds off-target reads from a library built for another chain. The chain carries TRBV28 and TRBJ2-7; D assignment may be TRBD1 or TRBD2 (5 bases each). The CDR3 DNA sequence: TGTGCCAGCGGAACGCTGGGGACGGCAAACTACGAGCAGTACTTC. It specifies CASGTLGTANYEQYF.